The T cell receptor (beta chain) described here comes from a study of cytomegalovirus exposure and HLA in healthy donors. About this clone itself: Its specificity is unknown.

The germline V gene has CDR1 SNHLY and CDR2 FYNNEI. This CDR3 is 13 amino acids long. Unmatched junction bases numbered 2, after V lost 6 bases and J lost 5 bases. Study outcomes and limitations: In a later analysis, across HLA loci, associated TCR counts were highest for DRB1, lowest for HLA-C. What TCR beta sequences reportedly achieved was accurate prediction of HLA-A and HLA-B alleles in most subjects. Earlier analysis found most TCR beta V segments productive about 90% or about 30% of the time.

A multiplex PCR was run with 60 Vbeta primers and 13 Jbeta primers. The assay was immunoSEQ multiplex PCR, and TCRdb's table has in-frame clones only and misses some. The sample shows about 160,000 clones, 80% of them seen only once. The chain uses TRBV2 and TRBJ1-2; 11 bases align to TRBD1. Sequences were obtained from PBMCs. The TCR sequence derives from a man younger than 35 in good health and CMV-seropositive. For the CDR3, the DNA is TGTGCCAGCAGCGGGACAGGGGGATATGGCTACACCTTC. Translated: CASSGTGGYGYTF.